This T cell receptor (beta chain) is from a study of PD-1 blockade in classical Hodgkin lymphoma. Study conclusions and caveats: By C4D1, CD4+ diversity increased significantly, especially in complete responders. Baseline TCR diversity was reportedly lower in newly diagnosed patients than in healthy donors. It was reported as lower still in relapsed/refractory patients.

The germline V gene has CDR1 WSHSY and CDR2 SAAADI. V was shortened by 6 bases and J by 1 base, with 2 bases between the two germline ends. CDR3 size: 11 residues. The assay was immunoSEQ multiplex PCR, and TCRdb's table has in-frame clones only and misses some. Here the sample spans 15,000 to 25,000 clones, less than 85% being singletons. Time point specified: cycle 4 day 1 (C4D1), after six to seven weeks of nivolumab. Each patient experienced a relapse that followed autologous stem cell transplantation, and brentuximab vedotin exposure varied. Thawed PBMCs were the source of CD4+ T cells, purified by magnetic negative selection. With regard to this clone: Its antigen is unidentified.

Source: CD4+ T cells from blood, taken before the fourth cycle of nivolumab. The V call is TRBV10-2, the J call TRBJ2-3; D is unresolved. The TCR was taken from a human donor with classical Hodgkin lymphoma. CDR3 DNA: TGCGCCAGCAGGGGCACAGATACGCAGTATTTT. It yields the protein CASRGTDTQYF.